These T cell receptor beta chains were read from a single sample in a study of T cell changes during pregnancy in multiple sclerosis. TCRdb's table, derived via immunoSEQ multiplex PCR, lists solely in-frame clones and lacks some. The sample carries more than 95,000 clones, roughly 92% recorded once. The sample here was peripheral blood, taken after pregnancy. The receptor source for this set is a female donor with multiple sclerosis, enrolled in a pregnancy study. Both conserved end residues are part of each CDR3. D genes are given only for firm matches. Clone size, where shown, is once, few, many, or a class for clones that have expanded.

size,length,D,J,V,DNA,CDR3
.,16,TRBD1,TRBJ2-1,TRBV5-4,TGTGCCAGCAGCTTAAGGACAGGGAGCTCCTACAATGAGCAGTTCTTC,CASSLRTGSSYNEQFF
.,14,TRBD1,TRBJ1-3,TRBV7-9,TGTGCCAGCAGCTCAGGGGGCGGTGGAAACACCATATATTTT,CASSSGGGGNTIYF
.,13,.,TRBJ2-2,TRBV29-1,TGCAGTGGGGGGGAGGGGGACACCGGGGAGCTGTTTTTT,CSGGEGDTGELFF
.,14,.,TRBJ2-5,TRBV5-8,TGTGCCAGCAGCTTGTGGACAGCCCAAGAGACCCAGTACTTC,CASSLWTAQETQYF
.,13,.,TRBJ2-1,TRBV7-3,TGTGCCAGCAGCTTAGAGACTAGGGCTCCCCAGTTCTTC,CASSLETRAPQFF
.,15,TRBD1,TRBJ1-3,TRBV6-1,TGTGCCAGCAGTGATCAACAGGGGACTGGAAACACCATATATTTT,CASSDQQGTGNTIYF
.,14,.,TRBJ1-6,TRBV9,TGTGCCAGCAGCGCCGTGGGCAGGAATTCACCCCTCCACTTT,CASSAVGRNSPLHF
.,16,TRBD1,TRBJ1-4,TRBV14,TGTGCCAGCAGCCAAGGACAGGGGGGAGAAAATGAAAAACTGTTTTTT,CASSQGQGGENEKLFF
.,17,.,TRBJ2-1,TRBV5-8,TGTGCCAGCAGTCCTCAAGTTTCGGGGAGCTCCTACAATGAGCAGTTCTTC,CASSPQVSGSSYNEQFF
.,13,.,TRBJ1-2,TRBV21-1,TGTGCCAGCAGAGACGGGACAGGGCGCGGCTACACCTTC,CASRDGTGRGYTF
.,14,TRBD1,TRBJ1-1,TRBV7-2,TGTGCCAGCAGCCGGACAGGCCAAAACACTGAAGCTTTCTTT,CASSRTGQNTEAFF
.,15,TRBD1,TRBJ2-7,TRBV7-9,TGTGCCAGCAGCGAGGACAGGGGGCCCCTCTACGAGCAGTACTTC,CASSEDRGPLYEQYF
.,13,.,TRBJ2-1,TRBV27,TGTGCCAGCAGTAGTGGGGACTCCTGGGAGCAGTTCTTC,CASSSGDSWEQFF
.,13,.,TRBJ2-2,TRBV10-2,TGCGCCAGCAGTGCAGACTTCACCGGGGAGCTGTTTTTT,CASSADFTGELFF
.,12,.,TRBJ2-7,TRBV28,TGTGCCAGCAGTTTTCTTACCTACGAGCAGTACTTC,CASSFLTYEQYF
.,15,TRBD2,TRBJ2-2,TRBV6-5,TGTGCCAGCAGTTACCCCGCGGGGGGGCCCGGGGAGCTGTTTTTT,CASSYPAGGPGELFF
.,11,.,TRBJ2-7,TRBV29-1,TGCAGCGTTGTAACCAGCTACGAGCAGTACTTC,CSVVTSYEQYF
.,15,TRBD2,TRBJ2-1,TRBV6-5,TGTGCCAGCAGTTACCCGGGACTAGCGGGAGTAGAGCAGTTCTTC,CASSYPGLAGVEQFF
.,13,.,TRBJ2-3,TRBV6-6,TGTGCCAGCAGGGACTATCACACAGATACGCAGTATTTT,CASRDYHTDTQYF
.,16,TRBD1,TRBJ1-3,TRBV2,TGTGCCAGCAGTGCTCGGGGACAGGGGTCCGGAAACACCATATATTTT,CASSARGQGSGNTIYF
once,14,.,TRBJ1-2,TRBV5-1,TGCGCCAGCAGCTTGGTGGTGGAGGGCGATGGCTACACCTTC,CASSLVVEGDGYTF
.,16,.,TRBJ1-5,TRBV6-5,.,CASSSSGQGRNQPQHF
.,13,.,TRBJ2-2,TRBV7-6,TGTGCCAGCAGCTTACCAACCCTAGGGGAGCTGTTTTTT,CASSLPTLGELFF
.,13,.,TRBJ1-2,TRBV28,TGTGCCAGCAGTTTGTTCAGGGTAAACGGCTACACCTTC,CASSLFRVNGYTF
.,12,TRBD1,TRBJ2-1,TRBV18,TGTGCCAGCTTTTCCTGGGGACAGCCAACGTTCTTC,CASFSWGQPTFF
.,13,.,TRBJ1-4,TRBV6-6,TGTGCCAGCAGTTATTCCCTAAGTGAAAAACTGTTTTTT,CASSYSLSEKLFF
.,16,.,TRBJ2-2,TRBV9,TGTGCCAGCAGCGTAGCTTCTAGCGCAAGTACCGGGGAGCTGTTTTTT,CASSVASSASTGELFF
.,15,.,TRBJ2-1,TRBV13,TGTGCCAGCAGCTTGGGGGGGCCGGAGTACAATGAGCAGTTCTTC,CASSLGGPEYNEQFF
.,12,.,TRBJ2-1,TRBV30,TGTGCCTGGAGCTTTCCGTACAATGAGCAGTTCTTC,CAWSFPYNEQFF
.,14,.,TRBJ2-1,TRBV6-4,TGTGCCAGCAGTGATGGGGGGGCCCACAATGAGCAGTTCTTC,CASSDGGAHNEQFF
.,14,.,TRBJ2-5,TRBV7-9,TGTGCCAGCAGCTTAAGGGCTGACGGAGGGACCCAGTACTTC,CASSLRADGGTQYF
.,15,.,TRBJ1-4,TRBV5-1,TGCGCCAGCAGCTGGGACATGAGGACTAATGAAAAACTGTTTTTT,CASSWDMRTNEKLFF
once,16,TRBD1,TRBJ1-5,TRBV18,TGTGCCAGCTCACCCTTCCGGACAGGCGACTATCAGCCCCAGCATTTT,CASSPFRTGDYQPQHF
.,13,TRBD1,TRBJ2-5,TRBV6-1,TGTGCCAGCAGTCGGGACAGGGGAGAGACCCAGTACTTC,CASSRDRGETQYF
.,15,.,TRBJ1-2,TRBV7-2,TGTGCCAGCAGCTTAGCCTTGGGGGGTACCTATGGCTACACCTTC,CASSLALGGTYGYTF
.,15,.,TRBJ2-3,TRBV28,TGTGCCAGCAGTTCCGGGGGTATAAACACAGATACGCAGTATTTT,CASSSGGINTDTQYF
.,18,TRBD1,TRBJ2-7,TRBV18,TGTGCCAGCTCAAGTAACGTGGTAAGGACAGGGAGCTCCTACGAGCAGTACTTC,CASSSNVVRTGSSYEQYF
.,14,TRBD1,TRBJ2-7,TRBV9,TGTGCCAGCAGCCCGACAGGGGGTGGCTACGAGCAGTACTTC,CASSPTGGGYEQYF
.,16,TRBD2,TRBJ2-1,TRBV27,TGTGCCAGCAGGGTAGGTCCGGGACTAGGCTACAATGAGCAGTTCTTC,CASRVGPGLGYNEQFF
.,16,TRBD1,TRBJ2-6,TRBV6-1,TGTGCCAGCAGTGAACAGGGGGCTGCTGGGGCCAACGTCCTGACTTTC,CASSEQGAAGANVLTF
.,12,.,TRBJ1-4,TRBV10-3,TGTGCCATCTCCCCGGAGAATGAAAAACTGTTTTTT,CAISPENEKLFF
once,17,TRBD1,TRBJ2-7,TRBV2,TGTGCCAGCAGCCCCGGGACAGGGCGCAGGAATTCCTACGAGCAGTACTTC,CASSPGTGRRNSYEQYF
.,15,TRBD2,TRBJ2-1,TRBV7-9,TGTGCCAGCAGCTTAAGGCGGGAGGGCCGCAATGAGCAGTTCTTC,CASSLRREGRNEQFF
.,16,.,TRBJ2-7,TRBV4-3,TGCGCCAGCAGCCAAGAAAAAAGGGGATCCACCTACGAGCAGTACTTC,CASSQEKRGSTYEQYF
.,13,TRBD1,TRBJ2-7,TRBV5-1,TGCGCCAGCAGCTCGACAGGGTCCCACGAGCAGTACTTC,CASSSTGSHEQYF
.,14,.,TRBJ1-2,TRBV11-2,TGTGCCAGCAGCTTGACCAGCCCAGGCTATGGCTACACCTTC,CASSLTSPGYGYTF
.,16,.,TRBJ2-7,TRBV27,TGTGCCAGCAGTTCGACCGTACTCGACAGGCTGAGGGAGCAGTACTTC,CASSSTVLDRLREQYF
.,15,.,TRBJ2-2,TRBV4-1,TGCGCCAGCAGCCAATTCAGGGTGGACACCGGGGAGCTGTTTTTT,CASSQFRVDTGELFF